The 8 T cell receptor beta chains reported below all come from one sample, sequenced in a study of T cell responses to AZD1222 COVID-19 vaccine. Libraries were prepared by immunoSEQ multiplex PCR; TCRdb keeps only in-frame clonotypes and omits some of them. The data contain some 200,000 clones, 85% to 95% of them singletons. The source material was peripheral blood, sampled on day 0 of MenACWY control vaccination. Receptor source: an adult in good health.

The chain is built from TRBV3-1 (or the pseudogene TRBV3-2) and TRBJ1-5, with D possibly matching TRBD1 (6 bases). Germline CDR1 is LGHDT and CDR2 is YNNKEL (reference sequence). The V gene lost 4 bases and the J gene lost 5 bases, with 9 bases spanning the gap. The CDR3 extends over 13 amino acids. The CDR3 region has the DNA TGTGCCAGCAGCCTGGCAGGGGATCAGCCCCAGCATTTT. Its translation is CASSLAGDQPQHF.

The chain couples TRBV6-5 to TRBJ2-7, with D maybe TRBD2 (6 bases). The CDR3 has 13 amino acids. Trimming cost V 8 bases and J 0 bases, with 11 bases left between them. Germline V gene data show CDR1 as MNHEY and CDR2 as SVGAGI. The DNA for the CDR3 is TGTGCCAGCGGGCGGGGAAGCTCCTACGAGCAGTACTTC. Its protein is CASGRGSSYEQYF.

J is TRBJ1-1 and V is TRBV6-1; D is uncertain. CDR1 is MNHNS, CDR2 SASEGT, per germline. The CDR3 is 14 amino acids. Trimming left V 2 bases short and J 9 bases short, with 16 bases between. CDR3 bases: TGTGCCAGCAGTGAAAGACGGGATAGTTCCAAAGCTTTCTTT. Protein: CASSERRDSSKAFF.

In the case of this clone: Other DNA sequences in the sample encode the same CDR3. This chain connects TRBV28 to TRBJ1-5; TRBD1 matches 8 bases. Looked up from germline, CDR1 is MDHEN and CDR2 is SYDVKM. Trimming cost V 6 bases and J 7 bases; bases outside gene matches: 8. This CDR3 region has 14 residues. The DNA for the CDR3 is TGTGCCAGCAGACCCGGACAGGGAGGCCAGCCCCAGCATTTT. This codes for CASRPGQGGQPQHF.

The rearrangement uses TRBV7-6 and TRBJ2-5; 9 bases fit TRBD1. V lost 3 bases to trimming and J lost 3 bases; unmatched junction nucleotides: 11. Germline CDR1 SGHVS, CDR2 FNYEAQ. The CDR3 contains 17 residues. CDR3 loop: CASSFSSSGTGKETQYF. The DNA for the CDR3 is TGTGCCAGCAGCTTTTCCAGTTCCGGGACAGGGAAAGAGACCCAGTACTTC.

The genes are TRBV19 and TRBJ1-1, with D perhaps TRBD1 (5 bases). Germline V gene sequence: CDR1 LNHDA, CDR2 SQIVND (reference sequence). Trimming shortened V by 7 bases and J by 3 bases, and 18 bases separated the two germline ends. There are 15 residues in the CDR3. This CDR3 reads CASTVAGGIYTEAFF. In nucleotides, the CDR3 is TGTGCCAGTACTGTAGCCGGGGGGATCTACACTGAAGCTTTCTTT.

The V and J genes are TRBV3-1 (or the pseudogene TRBV3-2) and TRBJ2-7; D is unclear. Trimming removed 5 bases from V and 7 bases from J, with 24 bases in between. The germline gives CDR1 LGHDT, CDR2 YNNKEL (reference sequence). The CDR3 extends over 16 amino acids. CDR3 in amino acids: CASSTPDPARTGEQYF. CDR3 in DNA: TGTGCCAGCAGCACCCCTGACCCCGCCCGTACCGGGGAGCAGTACTTC.

The genes are TRBV3-1 (or the pseudogene TRBV3-2) and TRBJ2-2; 10 bases fit TRBD2. Germline CDR1 and CDR2: LGHDT and YNNKEL (reference sequence). The CDR3 extends over 15 amino acids. The junction had 3 bases not matched to a gene; V was cut back by 3 bases and J by 5 bases. DNA of the CDR3: TGTGCCAGCAGCCAGCTAGCGGGGGTAACCGGGGAGCTGTTTTTT. Translating gives CASSQLAGVTGELFF.